The 3 T cell receptor beta chains reported below all come from one sample, sequenced in a study of blood T cell repertoires in COVID-19. Produced via immunoSEQ multiplex PCR; TCRdb's table is partial and in-frame only. The table has about 58,000 clones, around nine tenths seen once. The sample was peripheral blood. Source of these receptors: a woman aged 55-75 years with active COVID-19.

The chain recombines TRBV20-1 with TRBJ2-3; a weak D match, TRBD2 (7 bases). CDR1 is DFQATT, CDR2 SNEGSKA, per germline (reference sequence). With 3 bases removed from V and 2 bases from J, the gap between germline ends came to 12 bases. CDR3 length: 14 amino acids. The CDR3 bases are TGCAGTGCTAGTGATCGGGGGGCCACAGATACGCAGTATTTT. It translates to CSASDRGATDTQYF.

The chain is built from TRBV2 and TRBJ2-7, with 12 bases fitting TRBD1. V lost 7 bases and J lost 5; bases outside the gene matches: 6. The germline V gene encodes CDR1 SNHLY and CDR2 FYNNEI. This CDR3 region has 14 residues. The CDR3 here is CASTRDRGQDEQYF. CDR3 nucleotide sequence: TGTGCCAGCACCCGGGACAGGGGGCAGGACGAGCAGTACTTC.

This chain joins TRBV7-3 and TRBJ2-1, with TRBD2 matching over 9 bases. The germline CDR1 and CDR2 sequences are SGHTA and FQGTGA. V shed 2 bases and J 0 bases; nucleotides not matched to a gene: 5. The CDR3 totals 17 residues. CDR3 bases: TGTGCCAGCAGCTTAGCGGGTAGCGGGAGCTCCTACAATGAGCAGTTCTTC. Amino acid sequence: CASSLAGSGSSYNEQFF.